These T cell receptor beta chains were read from a single sample in a study of OX40 agonist ivuxolimab in advanced cancers. Sequencing used immunoSEQ multiplex PCR; TCRdb keeps in-frame clones, though not all of them. The sample contains about 60,000 clones, around 90% of which appear only once. This material consisted of CD4+ or CD8+ T cells sorted from blood, taken in a trial of the OX40 agonist ivuxolimab. The receptors stem from an adult with an advanced solid tumor such as melanoma, head and neck, liver or kidney cancer. Each CDR3 is given with its conserved first and last residue. The D gene is left open where the match is weak. Some rows have no size entry. The others give once, few or many, or a class for an expanded clone.

clone_size j_call d_call v_call cdr3_nt cdr3_aa
NA TRBJ1-5 NA TRBV2 TGTGCCAGCAGTGCCTCCAACAGGGAGAATCAGCCCCAGCATTTT CASSASNRENQPQHF
NA TRBJ2-7 NA TRBV7-2 TGTGCCAGCAGCTTGAGTGGCTACGAGCAGTACTTC CASSLSGYEQYF
NA TRBJ2-3 TRBD2 TRBV5-4 TGTGCCAGCAGCGCGGGAGGGACAGCTAGCACAGATACGCAGTATTTT CASSAGGTASTDTQYF
NA TRBJ2-2 NA TRBV5-1 TGCGCCAGCAGCTTGGACGGGAAAAACACCGGGGAGCTGTTTTTT CASSLDGKNTGELFF
NA TRBJ2-7 NA TRBV18 TGTGCCAGCTCAGGGAACAGGGCCTTATACGAGCAGTACTTC CASSGNRALYEQYF
NA TRBJ1-2 NA TRBV11-1 TGTGCCAGCAGCCCGACAGTGACGGGTGGCTACACCTTC CASSPTVTGGYTF
NA TRBJ2-3 TRBD2 TRBV4-3 TGCGCCAGCAGCCAAGATACCCGACTAGCCCATAGGGGAGATACGCAGTATTTT CASSQDTRLAHRGDTQYF
NA TRBJ1-1 NA TRBV2 TGTGCCAGCAAACGGGAGGAGGGCACTGAAGCTTTCTTT CASKREEGTEAFF
NA TRBJ2-1 NA TRBV7-9 TGTGCCAGCAGCCACTGGGACCTGAACAATGAGCAGTTCTTC CASSHWDLNNEQFF
NA TRBJ2-5 NA TRBV29-1 TGCAGCGTTGCCTTCCAAGAGACCCAGTACTTC CSVAFQETQYF
NA TRBJ2-5 NA TRBV5-4 TGTGCCAGCAGCAGGGGAGGCGGAGGGGGGGCCCAAGAGACCCAGTACTTC CASSRGGGGGAQETQYF
NA TRBJ2-2 NA TRBV28 TGTGCCAGTTTCTACACCGGGGAGCTGTTTTTT CASFYTGELFF
NA TRBJ1-2 TRBD1 TRBV11-2 TGTGCCAGCAGCTTTCAGGGGGACTATGGCTACACCTTC CASSFQGDYGYTF
NA TRBJ1-2 NA TRBV11-3 TGTGCCAGCAGCCTTAGGGAGGGGTTATGGTATGGCTACACCTTC CASSLREGLWYGYTF
NA TRBJ2-5 TRBD1 TRBV7-9 TGTGCCAGCAGCTTTTGGACAGGAGGTGGAGAGACCCAGTACTTC CASSFWTGGGETQYF
NA TRBJ1-6 TRBD1 TRBV27 TGTGCCAGCCGCCTTGGACAGGCAGATTCACCCCTCCACTTT CASRLGQADSPLHF
NA TRBJ2-5 TRBD1 TRBV10-3 TGTGCCATCAGTGGGGGACAGGGGCAAGAGACCCAGTACTTC CAISGGQGQETQYF
NA TRBJ2-7 TRBD2 TRBV7-2 TGTGCCAGCAGCATTAGCGGGAACTACGAGCAGTACTTC CASSISGNYEQYF
once TRBJ2-1 NA TRBV11-1 TGTGCCAGCAGCTTAGGCGACACCTACAACTACAATGAGCAGTTCTTC CASSLGDTYNYNEQFF